This TCR beta chain is from a study of response to subunit inactivated influenza vaccine. Regarding this clonotype: Its antigen is as yet unknown.

The V gene's germline CDR1 is KGHSH and CDR2 LQKENI. The J segment lost 0 bases and the V segment lost 6 bases, leaving 8 bases of the junction unmatched. The CDR3 extends over 15 amino acids. From the RT-PCR reads, TCRdb called clonotypes with MiXCR, one entry per CDR3 protein. The repertoire holds approximately 500,000 distinct CDR3 sequences, with about an eighth as singletons. Study-level points and caveats: The authors offered the suggestion that each seasonal influenza vaccination recruits few new T cells.

The V call is TRBV18, the J call TRBJ2-7; 7 positions match TRBD1. Sequences were derived from PBMCs from blood, sampled roughly 6 weeks after vaccination. This receptor was taken from a man in his fifties or sixties who received an inactivated influenza vaccine. This CDR3 is CASSRGTADSYEQYF. The CDR3 bases are TGTGCCAGCTCGCGAGGGACAGCCGACTCCTACGAGCAGTACTTC.